One TCR beta chain is described in this entry. The target antigen is unknown. These data originate in a study of OX40 agonist ivuxolimab in advanced cancers. Study-wide results and caveats: Relative to CD4+, CD8+ T cells held more expanded clones on average. There was clonal expansion of CD4+ and CD8+ blood T cells by week 6 at 0.1 to 3.0 mg/kg.

The cohort excluded patients with autoimmune disease history or systemic immunosuppression. Clones were sequenced by immunoSEQ multiplex PCR, and TCRdb holds only the in-frame ones, with some missing. The table includes around 88,000 clones, approximately 90% detected once. The germline gives CDR1 LGHNA, CDR2 YNFKEQ. Trimming took off 4 bases at V and 0 bases at J, with 16 bases between the two ends. The CDR3 loop spans 17 amino acids. The genes are TRBV4-2 and TRBJ2-1; a possible D gene is TRBD2 (6 bases). The sequencing here drew on CD4+ or CD8+ T cells sorted from blood, taken in a trial of the OX40 agonist ivuxolimab. This TCR came from an adult with an advanced solid tumor such as melanoma, head and neck, liver or kidney cancer. CDR3 DNA sequence: TGTGCCAGCAGCCGGGATTCCGGGAGCCGCTCCTACAATGAGCAGTTCTTC. Its protein is CASSRDSGSRSYNEQFF.